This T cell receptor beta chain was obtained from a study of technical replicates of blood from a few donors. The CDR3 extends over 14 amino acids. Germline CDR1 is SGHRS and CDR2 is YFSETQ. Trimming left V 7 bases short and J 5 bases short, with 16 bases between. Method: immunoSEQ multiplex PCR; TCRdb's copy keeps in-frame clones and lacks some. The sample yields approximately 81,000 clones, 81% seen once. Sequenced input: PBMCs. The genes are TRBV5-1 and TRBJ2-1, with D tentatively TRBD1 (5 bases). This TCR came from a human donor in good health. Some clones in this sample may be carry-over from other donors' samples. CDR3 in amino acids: CASGIMGQHNEQFF. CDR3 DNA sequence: TGCGCCAGCGGCATAATGGGGCAGCACAATGAGCAGTTCTTC.